The 9 T cell receptor beta chains presented below share a single source sample, sequenced in a study of blood T cell repertoires in COVID-19. The method was immunoSEQ multiplex PCR; TCRdb's version includes in-frame clones alone and lacks a portion of them. The sample has roughly 170,000 clones, approximately 78% seen once. Sequencing was done on a sample of PBMCs or T cells enriched from blood (not recorded which). These receptors all stem from a woman aged 50 to 65 who had recovered from COVID-19.

The chain has TRBV28 and TRBJ2-1; a weak D match, TRBD1 (6 bases). The CDR3 totals 13 residues. Germline CDR1 MDHEN, CDR2 SYDVKM. V was trimmed by 6 bases and J by 7 bases, leaving 13 bases between them. The CDR3 bases are TGTGCCAGCAGAAGGACAGAAGTAAATGAGCAGTTCTTC. Protein: CASRRTEVNEQFF.

The chain combines TRBV19 with TRBJ2-7; 8 bases fit TRBD2. CDR1 is LNHDA and CDR2 is SQIVND in the germline V gene (reference sequence). The CDR3 has 14 residues. J lost 0 bases, V lost 10 bases, and 8 bases had no gene match. The CDR3 sequence: CATKVTSASYEQYF. The CDR3, as DNA: TGTGCCACTAAGGTGACTAGCGCCTCCTACGAGCAGTACTTC.

The CDR3 DNA sequence: TGTGCCAGCAGTGCCGGTACTAGCGGACCCCAACCAAGGGATACGCAGTATTTT. Amino acid sequence: CASSAGTSGPQPRDTQYF. The genes are TRBV6-1 and TRBJ2-3, with 8 nucleotides matching TRBD2. Germline assignment: CDR1 MNHNS and CDR2 SASEGT. V was pared by 4 bases and J by 6 bases, with 18 bases of the junction left unmatched. CDR3 length equals 18 residues.

In its sample, this clone was seen once. The chain uses TRBV7-9 and TRBJ1-2; D perhaps matches TRBD1 (5 bases). The CDR3 totals 15 residues. V was shortened by 0 bases and J by 4 bases, with 12 bases between the two germline ends. Germline V gives CDR1 SEHNR, CDR2 FQNEAQ (reference sequence). CDR3 nucleotides: TGTGCCAGCAGCTTAGCGCGTGCGGGGCCCTATGGCTACACCTTC. Amino acids: CASSLARAGPYGYTF.

The chain has TRBV2 and TRBJ2-3, with 8 bases matching TRBD2. Per the germline V gene, CDR1 is SNHLY and CDR2 is FYNNEI. V shed 8 bases and J 6 bases; nucleotides not matched to a gene: 7. The CDR3 runs to 13 residues. The CDR3 bases are TGTGCCAGCGAGGAGCGGGAGCAGGATACGCAGTATTTT. Protein: CASEEREQDTQYF.

This clone showed up just once. Here the CDR3 DNA reads TGTGCCACTGGGACTAGCGGCGGCCTAAATGAGCAGTTCTTC. It yields the protein CATGTSGGLNEQFF. The gene calls are TRBV7-9 and TRBJ2-1; 11 nucleotides agree with TRBD2. CDR1 and CDR2 (germline): SEHNR, FQNEAQ (reference sequence). After removal of 10 bases from V and 7 bases from J, the junction contained 9 bases not matched to a gene. The CDR3 length is 14 residues.

The chain is built from TRBV10-3 and TRBJ1-1, with no clear D. The CDR3 loop spans 12 amino acids. The V gene lost 3 bases and the J gene lost 7 bases, with 9 bases spanning the gap. Germline V CDR1 and CDR2: ENHRY, SYGVKD. In DNA form, the CDR3 reads TGTGCCATCAGTGAAGATCGAGATGAAGCTTTCTTT. Amino acids: CAISEDRDEAFF.

The genes are TRBV5-4 and TRBJ2-1; D may be TRBD2 (7 bases). Trimming pared 4 bases from V and 6 bases from J, leaving 17 bases between. Germline V gene sequence: CDR1 SGHNT, CDR2 YYREEE (reference sequence). The length of the CDR3 is 15 residues. CDR3 nucleotide sequence: TGTGCCAGCAGCCTGGGGGGGCAAGCGATCAATGAGCAGTTCTTC. Its translation: CASSLGGQAINEQFF.

The rearrangement links TRBV7-2 to TRBJ1-2; the D is unclear. Trimming removed 5 bases at V and 8 bases at J, with 9 bases between. CDR1 SGHTA and CDR2 FQGNSA come from the germline V gene. CDR3 length: 11 amino acids. The CDR3, as DNA: TGTGCCAGCAGCCCGACAATCGGCTACACCTTC. Translated: CASSPTIGYTF.